This TCR beta chain was recorded in a study of blood T cell repertoires in COVID-19. About the study: Spain, Italy and the United States supplied samples that represented acute and convalescent COVID-19. From T cells, B-cell-depleted T cells, or PBMCs came the material, which was cDNA or gDNA.

This clone has only one observation. In the original workflow: Cell counts per sample came from amplifying reference gene primers. Assay: immunoSEQ multiplex PCR; the TCRdb copy retains only in-frame clones and omits some. That table is the source of V, J and clone size, and D and trimming were worked out from the DNA. The sample holds around 300,000 clones, 89% seen once. V lost 10 bases to trimming and J lost 1 base, with 11 bases between them. The CDR3 length is 12 residues. The germline V gene has CDR1 ENHRY and CDR2 SYGVKD. The specimen sequenced was peripheral blood. The TCR originated in a man in his forties or fifties with acute or convalescent COVID-19. V is TRBV10-3 and J is TRBJ2-7; D remains unclear. This CDR3 reads CATNSLSYEQYF. In nucleotides, the CDR3 is TGTGCCACCAACAGTCTGTCCTACGAGCAGTACTTC.